This paragraph reports one TCR beta chain. Its antigen is as yet unknown. The data were taken from a study of identical twins. Study-level results: Carriage of fewer insertions was seen in abundant cord blood beta clonotypes, whereas memory repertoires showed none. Less excess twin sharing appeared in beta out-of-frame sequences. Invariant cells of the MAIT and iNKT types might have partly distorted the zero-insertion analyses.

A universal primer site was added by template switching, and unique molecular identifiers were carried by the cDNA. TCRdb fed the 5' RACE reads into MiXCR, producing one record per CDR3 protein. The table records about 340,000 distinct CDR3 sequences, approximately 8.8% of them present only once. The V segment lost 5 bases and the J segment 1 base; nucleotides outside the gene matches: 2. This CDR3 has 13 amino acids. Germline assignment: CDR1 DFQATT and CDR2 SNEGSKA (reference sequence). This chain uses TRBV20-1 with TRBJ2-5; 9 bases are shared with TRBD1. The receptor was derived from a woman aged 45-65 years in good health. Material: naive T cells sorted from blood. CDR3 sequence (DNA): TGCAGTGCTGGACAGGGGTTCCAAGAGACCCAGTACTTC. Protein product: CSAGQGFQETQYF.